This T cell receptor beta chain emerged from a study of T cells in Graves' hyperthyroidism and ophthalmopathy. Across the study: Peripheral blood sampling occurred at initial diagnosis, before any treatment.

V gave up 6 bases and J gave up 0 bases, with 15 bases separating them. CDR3 length equals 16 residues. The germline V gene has CDR1 MNHEY and CDR2 SMNVEV (reference sequence). Regarding the study as a whole: Also found in blood were most expanded thyroid clonotypes above 0.001.

Clinical symptoms, serum thyroxine, TRAb, thyroid ultrasound and orbital computed tomography informed diagnoses. Each 10 ml fresh peripheral blood draw supplied the PBMCs. This clonotype was counted many times. The antigen is not known. Amplification of TCR beta CDR3 regions was performed using RNA transcripts as template. The HTBI primer set served for first-round RT-PCR of the TCR CDR3. TCRdb processed the multiplex PCR reads anew with MiXCR; each CDR3 protein has one entry. The data show about 350,000 distinct CDR3 sequences, approximately 15% seen once. The V call is TRBV27, the J call TRBJ2-1, with D possibly called TRBD1 or TRBD2 (6 bases each). Sequenced sample: blood. The sequence derives from a woman aged 25 to 39 with Graves' hyperthyroidism. CDR3 coding DNA: TGTGCCAGCAGGCCATTCGGGGGCCTCTCCTACAATGAGCAGTTCTTC. The encoded protein is CASRPFGGLSYNEQFF.